Listed here are 12 T cell receptor beta chains from one sample, sequenced in a study of T cell responses to AZD1222 COVID-19 vaccine. The table came from immunoSEQ multiplex PCR; TCRdb's copy has only in-frame clones and leaves some out. The table lists more than 150,000 clones, roughly 94% of them singletons. This specimen consisted of peripheral blood, obtained on day 0 of AZD1222 vaccination. These receptors all come from an adult in good health.

The table lists this clone with a count of one. The J gene is TRBJ1-2, the V gene TRBV7-9; D is unclear. The CDR3 extends over 12 amino acids. Germline lookup yields CDR1 SEHNR and CDR2 FQNEAQ (reference sequence). V was trimmed by 3 bases and J by 8 bases, leaving 10 bases between them. In nucleotides, the CDR3 is TGTGCCAGCAGCTTCGGAGCTTTAGGCTACACCTTC. Translation: CASSFGALGYTF.

This chain uses TRBV5-1 with TRBJ2-3; 7 bases line up with TRBD2. V was pared by 3 bases and J by 0 bases, with 10 bases of the junction left unmatched. The CDR3 is 17 amino acids. Germline V lookup: CDR1 SGHRS, CDR2 YFSETQ. CDR3 DNA: TGCGCCAGCAGCTCTCTCCTGGGGGGGTCTAGCACAGATACGCAGTATTTT. It codes for CASSSLLGGSSTDTQYF.

The CDR3 reads CASSYDILAKPYF. CDR3 DNA sequence: TGTGCCAGCAGTTACGACATACTAGCGAAACCGTACTTC. V usage is TRBV6-5 and J usage is TRBJ2-7, with TRBD2 identical over 7 bases. This CDR3 is 13 amino acids long. The germline gives CDR1 MNHEY, CDR2 SVGAGI. Trimming cost V 2 bases and J 12 bases; bases outside gene matches: 10.

This chain joins TRBV7-8 and TRBJ1-1; the D gene is possibly TRBD1 (5 bases). Between the trimmed V and J ends, which lost 5 bases and 5 bases, there was a span of 18 bases. The CDR3 totals 15 residues. The germline V gene has CDR1 SGHVS and CDR2 FQNEAQ. The CDR3 is CASSTPDTGGTEAFF. CDR3 DNA sequence: TGTGCCAGCAGCACACCGGACACCGGAGGGACTGAAGCTTTCTTT.

The sample holds one count of this clone. V and J are TRBV2 and TRBJ1-5; 7 bases map to TRBD1. The CDR3 sequence is 15 residues long. Germline V gene lookup returns CDR1 SNHLY and CDR2 FYNNEI. After removal of 8 bases from V and 7 bases from J, the junction contained 14 bases not matched to a gene. Here the CDR3 reads CASRRDRLLRQPQHF. CDR3 coding DNA: TGTGCCAGCCGCCGGGACAGACTTCTTCGGCAGCCCCAGCATTTT.

This chain uses TRBV5-1 with TRBJ2-1; D is unresolved. Germline assignment: CDR1 SGHRS and CDR2 YFSETQ. Trimming stripped 0 bases from V and 7 bases from J, with 5 bases between. There are 12 residues in the CDR3. The CDR3: CASSLARNEQFF. The CDR3 DNA follows: TGCGCCAGCAGCTTGGCCAGGAATGAGCAGTTCTTC.

The V gene is TRBV4-1, the J gene TRBJ2-7; D is perhaps TRBD2 (5 bases). This CDR3 has 14 amino acids. Germline V CDR1 and CDR2: MGHRA, YSYEKL. The V gene lost 4 bases and the J gene lost 7 bases, with 17 bases spanning the gap. CDR3 amino acids: CASSPRTDLREQYF. CDR3 nucleotide sequence: TGCGCCAGCAGCCCAAGGACTGACCTTAGGGAGCAGTACTTC.

The chain carries TRBV18 and TRBJ1-1, with a tentative D call TRBD1 (6 bases). This CDR3 has 13 amino acids. V was clipped by 8 bases and J by 1 base, with 11 bases between them. The V gene's germline CDR1 is KGHSH and CDR2 LQKENI. As DNA, the CDR3 is TGTGCCAGCACGGGGGCTGCGAACACTGAAGCTTTCTTT. Protein sequence: CASTGAANTEAFF.

This rearrangement joins TRBV30 to TRBJ1-2; the D gene is possibly TRBD1 (6 bases). Germline V lookup: CDR1 GTSNPN, CDR2 SVGIG (reference sequence). Trimming removed 1 base from V and 7 bases from J, with 13 bases in between. CDR3 length: 13 residues. The CDR3 nucleotides read TGTGCCTGGAGTGCAGTGGGGGGCCTTGGCTACACCTTC. It yields the protein CAWSAVGGLGYTF.

The V and J genes are TRBV5-1 and TRBJ1-3, with D unclear. The CDR3 totals 16 residues. V dropped 4 bases and J dropped 0 bases, with 14 bases sitting between them. Germline values: CDR1 SGHRS, CDR2 YFSETQ. In DNA, the CDR3 is TGCGCCAGCAGCCTGGGTCCTCCGAGCTCTGGAAACACCATATATTTT. Amino acid sequence: CASSLGPPSSGNTIYF.

The chain joins TRBV4-1 to TRBJ1-5, with a weak D call TRBD1 (5 bases). Deletions cut 5 bases from V and 2 bases from J, with 16 bases between. CDR3 length equals 16 residues. Germline lookup yields CDR1 MGHRA and CDR2 YSYEKL. The CDR3 sequence: CASSTRGHEGNQPQHF. Here the CDR3 DNA reads TGCGCCAGCAGCACGAGGGGCCACGAGGGCAATCAGCCCCAGCATTTT.

This rearrangement joins TRBV6-1 to TRBJ2-1; 8 bases match TRBD2. Trimming took 1 base from V and 9 from J; bases not matched to a gene: 8. CDR3 length: 15 residues. Germline lookup yields CDR1 MNHNS and CDR2 SASEGT. CDR3 residues: CASSEEGAGAAEQFF. In DNA form, the CDR3 reads TGTGCCAGCAGTGAAGAAGGAGCGGGAGCTGCTGAGCAGTTCTTC.